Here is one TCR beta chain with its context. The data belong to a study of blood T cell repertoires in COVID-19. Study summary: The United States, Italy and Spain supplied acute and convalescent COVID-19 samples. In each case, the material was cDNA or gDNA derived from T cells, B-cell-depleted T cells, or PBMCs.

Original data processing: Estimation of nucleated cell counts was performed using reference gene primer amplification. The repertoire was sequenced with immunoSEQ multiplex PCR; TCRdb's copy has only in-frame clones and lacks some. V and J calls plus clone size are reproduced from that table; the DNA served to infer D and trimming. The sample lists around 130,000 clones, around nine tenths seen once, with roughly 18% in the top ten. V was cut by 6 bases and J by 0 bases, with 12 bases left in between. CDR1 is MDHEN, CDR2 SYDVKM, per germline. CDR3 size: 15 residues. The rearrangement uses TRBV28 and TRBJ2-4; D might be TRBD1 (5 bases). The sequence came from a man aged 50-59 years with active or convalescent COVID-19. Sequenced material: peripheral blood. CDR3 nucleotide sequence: TGTGCCAGCAGATCGACAGACCTAGCCAAAAACATTCAGTACTTC. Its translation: CASRSTDLAKNIQYF. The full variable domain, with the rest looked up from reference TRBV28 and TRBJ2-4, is DVKVTQSSRYLVKRTGEKVFLECVQDMDHENMFWYRQDPGLGLRLIYFSYDVKMKEKGDIPEGYSVSREKKERFSLILESASTNQTSMYLCASRSTDLAKNIQYFGAGTRLSVL.